These 13 T cell receptor beta chains were sequenced from one sample in a study of T cell repertoires in cytomegalovirus infection. Their antigens remain unidentified. One entry per CDR3 protein, called by TCRdb with MiXCR from the reads. The sample has approximately 1,000,000 distinct CDR3 sequences, around 29% seen once. The specimen was cultured CD8+ T cells from PBMCs, collected from culture after CMV antigen stimulation. The receptors were sampled from a human donor in good health (CMV status not recorded). Some clones in this sample may be carry-over from other donors' samples.

This clonotype came up a few times. The chain carries TRBV10-3 and TRBJ2-2; TRBD2 agrees at 8 bases. The V gene's germline CDR1 is ENHRY and CDR2 SYGVKD. The ends lost 8 bases at V and 3 bases at J; junction bases unmatched: 14. This CDR3 spans 17 amino acids. The CDR3 reads CAICDFSGVKDTGELFF. Written as DNA, the CDR3 is TGTGCCATCTGCGACTTTAGCGGGGTAAAGGACACCGGGGAGCTGTTTTTT.

This chain joins TRBV9 and TRBJ2-6, with D possibly matching TRBD1 (8 bases). CDR1 is SGDLS and CDR2 is YYNGEE in the germline V gene. This CDR3 has 18 amino acids. Trimming cost V 3 bases and J 1 base, with 17 bases left between them. CDR3: CASSERTGRESGANVLTF. The CDR3 region has the DNA TGTGCCAGCAGCGAGAGGACAGGGAGGGAGTCTGGGGCCAACGTCCTGACTTTC.

This clonotype was counted a few times. The rearrangement uses TRBV7-8 and TRBJ2-1; tentatively, D is TRBD2 (6 bases). Germline V gene sequence: CDR1 SGHVS, CDR2 FQNEAQ. V was trimmed by 2 bases and J by 5 bases, leaving 16 bases between them. The CDR3 sequence is 16 residues long. CDR3 sequence reads: CASSLLEGNGDNEQFF. The CDR3 bases are TGTGCCAGCAGCTTATTGGAGGGGAATGGCGACAATGAGCAGTTCTTC. Combining the CDR3 with reference TRBV7-8 and TRBJ2-1 gives the whole variable domain GAGVSQSPRYKVAKRGQDVALRCDPISGHVSLFWYQQALGQGPEFLTYFQNEAQLDKSGLPSDRFFAERPEGSVSTLKIQRTQQEDSAVYLCASSLLEGNGDNEQFFGPGTRLTVL.

As for this clonotype: With a much larger clone just one base away, this may be a read error. The genes are TRBV11-1 and TRBJ2-3; no clear D gene. V was pared by 1 base and J by 1 base, with 21 bases between. Germline CDR1 is SGHAT and CDR2 is FQDESV (reference sequence). This CDR3 has 19 amino acids. CDR3 in amino acids: CASSLVGFSGAEGTDTQYF. CDR3 sequence (DNA): TGTGCCAGCAGCTTAGTGGGTTTCTCCGGAGCAGAGGGCACAGATACGCAGTATTTT.

The chain uses TRBV29-1 and TRBJ1-2; 7 nucleotides agree with TRBD1. CDR1 SQVTM and CDR2 ANQGSEA come from the germline V gene. This CDR3 is built from 13 residues. V dropped 7 bases and J dropped 0; count of bases not matched to a gene: 5. CDR3 protein: CSAPTGSNYGYTF. CDR3 bases: TGCAGCGCTCCGACAGGGTCTAACTATGGCTACACCTTC. Full variable domain (rest looked up from reference TRBV29-1 and TRBJ1-2): SAVISQKPSRDICQRGTSLTIQCQVDSQVTMMFWYRQQPGQSLTLIATANQGSEATYESGFVIDKFPISRPNLTFSTLTVSNMSPEDSSIYLCSAPTGSNYGYTFGSGTRLTVV.

The genes are TRBV24-1 and TRBJ2-1; 11 bases are shared with TRBD1. Germline CDR1 reads KGHDR; CDR2 reads SFDVKD. This CDR3 is 17 amino acids long. Germline trimming cut 2 bases from V and 8 bases from J; bases unmatched to any gene: 10. DNA for the CDR3: TGTGCCACCAGTGATTGGAACCGGGACAGGGGGGCCGATGAGCAGTTCTTC. It codes for CATSDWNRDRGADEQFF.

There are many counts of this clonotype. This chain links TRBV7-9 with TRBJ2-1; 11 nucleotides align to TRBD1. The V gene's germline CDR1 is SEHNR and CDR2 FQNEAQ (reference sequence). CDR3 length: 14 amino acids. V lost 6 bases to trimming and J lost 3 bases; unmatched junction nucleotides: 1. CDR3 nucleotides: TGTGCCAGCAGGGGACAGGGGGTCTACAATGAGCAGTTCTTC. Translation: CASRGQGVYNEQFF. Full variable domain (missing parts from reference TRBV7-9 and TRBJ2-1): DTGVSQNPRHKITKRGQNVTFRCDPISEHNRLYWYRQTLGQGPEFLTYFQNEAQLEKSRLLSDRFSAERPKGSFSTLEIQRTEQGDSAMYLCASRGQGVYNEQFFGPGTRLTVL.

This clonotype was seen at least ten times. V gene TRBV7-2 combines with J gene TRBJ2-5; D is perhaps TRBD2 (7 bases). The germline V gene has CDR1 SGHTA and CDR2 FQGNSA. There are 15 residues in the CDR3. The V and J ends lost 1 base and 1 base respectively, with 10 bases between them. Written as DNA, the CDR3 is TGTGCCAGCAGCTTAGACGGGGGGCCCCAAGAGACCCAGTACTTC. Encoded protein: CASSLDGGPQETQYF.

The J gene is TRBJ2-1, the V gene TRBV11-2; D is undetermined. The CDR3 runs 13 residues. Between the trimmed V and J ends, which lost 2 bases and 6 bases, there was a span of 8 bases. CDR1 is SGHAT and CDR2 is FQNNGV in the germline V gene. Here the CDR3 DNA reads TGTGCCAGCAGCTTAATTTCGGCCAATGAGCAGTTCTTC. Protein sequence: CASSLISANEQFF.

This clonotype showed up many times. The V and J genes are TRBV28 and TRBJ2-3; 9 bases match TRBD1. V lost 5 bases, J lost 5 bases, and 8 bases stayed unmatched. Germline assignment: CDR1 MDHEN and CDR2 SYDVKM. This CDR3 is 15 amino acids long. CDR3 amino acids: CASSRTGGGGDTQYF. The CDR3 DNA reads TGTGCCAGCAGTCGCACAGGGGGCGGTGGAGATACGCAGTATTTT.

This clonotype was seen a few times. This chain connects TRBV11-2 to TRBJ2-2; D may be TRBD1 (6 bases). V shed 5 bases and J shed 3 bases, with 13 bases lying between them. This CDR3 contains 15 residues. Germline-derived CDR1 and CDR2 are SGHAT and FQNNGV. CDR3 loop: CASSPYRDYTGELFF. DNA for the CDR3: TGTGCCAGCAGCCCATACAGGGATTACACCGGGGAGCTGTTTTTT.

This chain uses TRBV20-1 with TRBJ2-4; TRBD2 agrees at 7 bases. V shed 0 bases and J 5 bases; nucleotides not matched to a gene: 10. The CDR3 extends over 16 amino acids. Germline CDR1 is DFQATT and CDR2 is SNEGSKA (reference sequence). CDR3 sequence reads: CSARDPAGAGQNIQYF. As DNA, the CDR3 is TGCAGTGCTAGAGATCCGGCGGGAGCGGGGCAAAACATTCAGTACTTC.

V and J are TRBV19 and TRBJ2-5, with 9 bases aligning to TRBD1. This CDR3 has 15 amino acids. CDR1 is LNHDA and CDR2 is SQIVND in the germline V gene (reference sequence). The V gene end was trimmed by 5 bases and the J gene end by 1 base; junction bases not matched to a gene: 5. CDR3 nucleotide sequence: TGTGCCAGTAGTCCCTGGACAGGGGTCCAAGAGACCCAGTACTTC. It translates to CASSPWTGVQETQYF. Filled out from reference TRBV19 and TRBJ2-5, the complete variable domain reads DGGITQSPKYLFRKEGQNVTLSCEQNLNHDAMYWYRQDPGQGLRLIYYSQIVNDFQKGDIAEGYSVSREKKESFPLTVTSAQKNPTAFYLCASSPWTGVQETQYFGPGTRLLVL.